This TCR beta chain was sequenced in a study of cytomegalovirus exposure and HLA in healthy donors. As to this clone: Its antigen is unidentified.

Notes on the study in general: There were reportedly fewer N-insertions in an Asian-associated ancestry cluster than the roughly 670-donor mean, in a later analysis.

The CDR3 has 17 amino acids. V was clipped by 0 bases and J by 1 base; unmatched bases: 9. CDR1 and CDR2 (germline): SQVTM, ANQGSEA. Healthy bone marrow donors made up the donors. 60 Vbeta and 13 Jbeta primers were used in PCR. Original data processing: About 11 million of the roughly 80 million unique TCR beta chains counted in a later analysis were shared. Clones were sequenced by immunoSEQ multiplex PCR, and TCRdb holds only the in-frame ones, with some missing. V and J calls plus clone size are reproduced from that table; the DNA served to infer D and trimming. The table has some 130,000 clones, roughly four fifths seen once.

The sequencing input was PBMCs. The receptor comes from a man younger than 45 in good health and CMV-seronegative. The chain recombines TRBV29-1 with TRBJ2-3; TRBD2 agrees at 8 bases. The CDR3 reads CSVEEGTRGSRTDTQYF. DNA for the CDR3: TGCAGCGTTGAAGAGGGGACTAGAGGGAGTCGCACAGATACGCAGTATTTT.